A selection of T cell receptor beta chains follows, all from one sample in a study of T cell responses to AZD1222 COVID-19 vaccine. Assay: immunoSEQ multiplex PCR; the TCRdb copy retains only in-frame clones and omits some. The top ten hold roughly 5% of the sample, which has about 160,000 clones, approximately 94% seen once. The material was peripheral blood, obtained 28 days after the second AZD1222 dose. The receptors derive from an adult who received the AZD1222 COVID-19 vaccine. Both conserved end residues are part of each CDR3. A D gene is named only where the DNA matches it firmly. Clone sizes are given selectively: once, few, many, or a class where the clone is expanded.

TRBJ2-2 | TRBV5-8 | NA | NA | CASSLGTGVGTGELFF | TGTGCCAGCAGCCTCGGGACCGGAGTAGGCACCGGGGAGCTGTTTTTT
TRBJ2-1 | TRBV19 | TRBD2 | NA | CASSIGLAGDEQFF | TGTGCCAGTAGTATCGGACTAGCGGGAGATGAGCAGTTCTTC
TRBJ1-6 | TRBV27 | NA | once | CASRGRLINSPLHF | TGTGCCAGCAGGGGCCGCCTAATTAATTCACCCCTCCACTTT
TRBJ1-6 | TRBV6-5 | NA | NA | CASSYSGGENSPLHF | TGTGCCAGCAGTTACTCGGGAGGGGAAAATTCACCCCTCCACTTT
TRBJ1-2 | TRBV7-9 | NA | NA | CASTSMGGGLANYGYTF | TGTGCCAGCACCTCAATGGGGGGGGGCCTAGCTAACTATGGCTACACCTTC
TRBJ1-1 | TRBV3-1/TRBV3-2 | NA | NA | CASSQDIKRGYGPDTEAFF | TGTGCCAGCAGCCAAGATATCAAAAGGGGCTACGGTCCTGACACTGAAGCTTTCTTT
TRBJ2-3 | TRBV25-1 | TRBD1 | NA | CASSPPGQGAQNTQYF | TGTGCCAGCAGTCCCCCGGGACAGGGGGCGCAGAATACGCAGTATTTT
TRBJ1-4 | TRBV27 | NA | NA | CASSFQGEKLFF | TGTGCCAGCAGTTTCCAGGGGGAAAAACTGTTTTTT
TRBJ2-2 | TRBV7-6 | NA | NA | CASSLSQAGIMTGELFF | TGTGCCAGCAGCTTAAGTCAGGCAGGGATAATGACCGGGGAGCTGTTTTTT
TRBJ2-7 | TRBV4-1 | NA | NA | CASSQDKGGNAYEQYF | TGCGCCAGCAGCCAAGACAAGGGGGGAAACGCCTACGAGCAGTACTTC
TRBJ1-2 | TRBV19 | NA | NA | CASSISGYGYTF | TGTGCCAGTAGTATTTCTGGCTATGGCTACACCTTC
TRBJ1-5 | TRBV6-2/TRBV6-3 | NA | NA | CASSYLARDLDIRNQPQHF | TGTGCCAGCAGTTACTTGGCCAGGGACTTGGATATTCGCAATCAGCCCCAGCATTTT
TRBJ2-7 | TRBV6-5 | NA | NA | CASSSRQGTYEQYF | TGTGCCAGCAGTTCGAGACAAGGAACCTACGAGCAGTACTTC
TRBJ1-3 | TRBV30 | NA | NA | CAWSNYSGNTIYF | TGTGCCTGGAGCAACTACTCTGGAAACACCATATATTTT
TRBJ2-2 | TRBV6-1 | NA | once | CASSEVIRNTGELFF | TGTGCCAGCAGTGAAGTTATCAGGAACACCGGGGAGCTGTTTTTT
TRBJ2-1 | TRBV7-2 | NA | NA | CASSLAFSLNEQFF | TGTGCCAGCAGCTTAGCGTTTTCTCTCAATGAGCAGTTCTTC
TRBJ2-6 | TRBV9 | NA | NA | CASSVAPSGGANVLTF | TGTGCCAGCAGCGTTGCCCCTTCGGGGGGGGCCAACGTCCTGACTTTC
TRBJ2-7 | TRBV7-6 | TRBD2 | once | CASSLASGDSYEQYF | TGTGCCAGCAGCTTAGCTAGCGGGGACTCCTACGAGCAGTACTTC
TRBJ1-1 | TRBV5-1 | TRBD1 | NA | CASSAPGTGHQEKTEAFF | TGCGCCAGCAGCGCTCCCGGGACAGGGCATCAAGAGAAGACTGAAGCTTTCTTT
TRBJ1-3 | TRBV27 | NA | NA | CASSLGGNPGNTIYF | TGTGCCAGCAGTTTAGGAGGAAATCCTGGAAACACCATATATTTT
TRBJ1-4 | TRBV6-5 | NA | NA | CASTPQGGLGKLFF | TGTGCCAGCACCCCACAGGGTGGTCTCGGAAAACTGTTTTTT
TRBJ1-2 | TRBV27 | NA | NA | CATLIRGGYTF | TGTGCCACCCTTATTCGAGGTGGCTACACCTTC
TRBJ1-5 | TRBV6-5 | TRBD1 | NA | CASSLHRGEGQPQHF | TGTGCCAGCAGTTTACACAGGGGTGAGGGACAGCCCCAGCATTTT
TRBJ1-2 | TRBV4-3 | TRBD1 | once | CASSLRTGLMDGYTF | TGCGCCAGCAGCCTCCGGACAGGGTTGATGGATGGCTACACCTTC
TRBJ1-6 | TRBV5-1 | NA | NA | CASSFESGSRNSPLHF | TGCGCCAGCAGCTTTGAAAGTGGGTCGAGGAATTCACCCCTCCACTTT
TRBJ2-1 | TRBV18 | NA | NA | CASSPRDTDNEQFF | TGTGCCAGCTCACCACGGGACACCGACAATGAGCAGTTCTTC
TRBJ2-7 | TRBV3-1/TRBV3-2 | TRBD2 | NA | CASSQDGGSRGQYF | TGTGCCAGCAGCCAAGACGGCGGGAGTCGGGGGCAGTACTTC
TRBJ2-3 | TRBV4-3 | NA | NA | CASSQELVGAGDTQYF | TGCGCCAGCAGCCAAGAGTTGGTGGGAGCGGGAGATACGCAGTATTTT
TRBJ1-2 | TRBV28 | NA | NA | CASSLLGRRSGYTF | TGTGCCAGCAGTTTACTTGGGCGAAGGTCTGGCTACACCTTC
TRBJ2-1 | TRBV28 | TRBD2 | NA | CASRFGTSGIYNEQFF | TGTGCCAGCAGGTTCGGGACTAGCGGTATCTACAATGAGCAGTTCTTC
TRBJ2-1 | TRBV5-8 | TRBD2 | NA | CASSFLSGGSYNEQFF | TGTGCCAGCAGCTTCCTCTCGGGAGGTTCCTACAATGAGCAGTTCTTC
TRBJ2-7 | TRBV28 | TRBD2 | NA | CASCSGGTSSSYEQYF | TGTGCCAGTTGCTCGGGTGGGACTAGCTCCTCCTACGAGCAGTACTTC
TRBJ2-7 | TRBV5-1 | NA | NA | CASSAQRQGEQYF | TGCGCCAGCAGCGCCCAACGCCAGGGAGAGCAGTACTTC
TRBJ2-5 | TRBV4-3 | TRBD1 | NA | CASSQDLGQGRETQYF | TGCGCCAGCAGCCAAGACCTGGGACAGGGACGAGAGACCCAGTACTTC
TRBJ1-3 | TRBV27 | NA | once | CASSPRDPSRNTIYF | TGTGCCAGCAGTCCCCGGGACCCCAGTAGAAACACCATATATTTT
TRBJ1-5 | TRBV18 | TRBD1 | NA | CASSPEGTGDSNQPQHF | TGTGCCAGCTCACCAGAAGGGACAGGGGATAGCAATCAGCCCCAGCATTTT
TRBJ1-1 | TRBV2 | NA | NA | CASQKGAGLNTEAFF | TGTGCCAGCCAAAAGGGTGCAGGACTGAACACTGAAGCTTTCTTT
TRBJ2-1 | TRBV24-1 | NA | NA | CATSDFSGLGRDEQFF | TGTGCCACCAGTGATTTCTCGGGACTCGGCAGGGATGAGCAGTTCTTC
TRBJ2-3 | TRBV2 | NA | NA | CASSEVTVRTDTQYF | TGTGCCAGCAGTGAGGTGACAGTGCGCACAGATACGCAGTATTTT
TRBJ2-7 | TRBV12-3/TRBV12-4 | NA | NA | CASSFRRGYEQYF | TGTGCCAGCAGTTTCCGACGGGGCTACGAGCAGTACTTC
TRBJ2-1 | TRBV4-1 | NA | NA | CASSQIQGLSRSEQFF | TGCGCCAGCAGCCAGATCCAGGGACTCTCTAGGTCGGAGCAGTTCTTC
TRBJ2-7 | TRBV3-1/TRBV3-2 | TRBD1 | NA | CASSQGTGGGYEQYF | TGTGCCAGCAGCCAAGGGACAGGGGGGGGCTACGAGCAGTACTTC
TRBJ2-1 | TRBV30 | NA | NA | CAWRDRSSYNEQFF | TGTGCCTGGAGGGACAGAAGCTCCTACAATGAGCAGTTCTTC
TRBJ2-7 | TRBV2 | NA | NA | CASSERSAGDEQYF | TGTGCCAGCAGTGAACGGTCTGCTGGGGACGAGCAGTACTTC
TRBJ2-7 | TRBV12-5 | TRBD1 | NA | CASGLRDRGYEQYF | TGTGCTAGTGGTTTGAGGGACAGGGGCTACGAGCAGTACTTC
TRBJ1-3 | TRBV28 | NA | once | CASSFLRPGNTIYF | TGTGCCAGCAGTTTCTTGAGGCCAGGAAACACCATATATTTT
TRBJ1-1 | TRBV10-3 | TRBD1 | once | CAISDLQGGRGTEAFF | TGTGCCATCAGTGATTTGCAGGGCGGCAGGGGGACTGAAGCTTTCTTT